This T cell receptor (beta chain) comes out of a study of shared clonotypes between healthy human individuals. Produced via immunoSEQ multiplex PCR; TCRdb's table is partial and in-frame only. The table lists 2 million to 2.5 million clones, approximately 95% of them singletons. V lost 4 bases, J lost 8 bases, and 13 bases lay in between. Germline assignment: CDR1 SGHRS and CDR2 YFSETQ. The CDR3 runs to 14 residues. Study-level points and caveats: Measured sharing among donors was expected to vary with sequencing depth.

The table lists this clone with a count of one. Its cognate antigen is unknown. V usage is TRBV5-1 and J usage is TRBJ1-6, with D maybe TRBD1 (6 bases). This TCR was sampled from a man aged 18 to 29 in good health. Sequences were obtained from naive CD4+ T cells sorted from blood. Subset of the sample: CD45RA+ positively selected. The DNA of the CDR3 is TGCGCCAGCAGCCCAAACAGGGAGGATTCACCCCTCCACTTT. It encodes CASSPNREDSPLHF.